This is a list of T cell receptor beta chains from one sample in a study of cytomegalovirus exposure and HLA in healthy donors. Libraries were prepared by immunoSEQ multiplex PCR; TCRdb keeps only in-frame clonotypes and omits some of them. The sample has 65,000 to 85,000 clones, approximately 67% seen once. Sequencing was done on a sample of PBMCs. Receptors originate from a woman aged 25 to 39 in good health and CMV-seronegative. Both conserved end residues are part of each CDR3. The D gene is left open where the match is weak. Size tells how often a clone was seen (once, few, many) or the class of an expanded clone, and some rows leave it out.

j_gene | len | d_gene | v_gene | abundance | CDR3nt | CDR3aa
TRBJ1-2 | 12 | TRBD1 | TRBV6-5 | many | TGTGCCAGCAGCAGACAGGGATATGGCTACACCTTC | CASSRQGYGYTF
TRBJ2-3 | 13 | - | TRBV27 | - | TGTGCCAGCAGTTTATCCGGTGAGGATACGCAGTATTTT | CASSLSGEDTQYF
TRBJ1-1 | 14 | - | TRBV28 | - | TGTGCCAGCAGTTCCTCACAGGGAAACACTGAAGCTTTCTTT | CASSSSQGNTEAFF
TRBJ2-1 | 13 | TRBD1 | TRBV2 | - | TGTGCCAGCAAGGACAGGGGTTACAATGAGCAGTTCTTC | CASKDRGYNEQFF
TRBJ2-7 | 14 | TRBD1 | TRBV5-5 | few | TGTGCCAGCAGCCTGAGACAGGGGGACTACGAGCAGTACTTC | CASSLRQGDYEQYF
TRBJ2-1 | 15 | - | TRBV11-1 | - | TGTGCCAGCAGCTCCGCCCGAGAGTCCTACAATGAGCAGTTCTTC | CASSSARESYNEQFF
TRBJ2-3 | 16 | TRBD2 | TRBV11-3 | - | TGTGCCAGCAGCCCCTATGGGGGGACTAACACAGATACGCAGTATTTT | CASSPYGGTNTDTQYF
TRBJ2-7 | 13 | TRBD2 | TRBV7-2 | once | TGTGCCAGCAGTTCCGGGACTAGTGGAGAGCAGTACTTC | CASSSGTSGEQYF
TRBJ2-5 | 12 | - | TRBV6-1 | - | TGTGCCAGCGCACCTGTGGAGGAGACCCAGTACTTC | CASAPVEETQYF
TRBJ2-1 | 18 | TRBD1 | TRBV5-1 | few | TGCGCCAGCAGCTTGGGTCGGGACAGCTACCGCTCCTACAATGAGCAGTTCTTC | CASSLGRDSYRSYNEQFF
TRBJ1-6 | 14 | - | TRBV7-3 | - | TGTGCCAGCAGCGCCTGGGGGGGGAATTCACCCCTCCACTTT | CASSAWGGNSPLHF
TRBJ2-1 | 17 | TRBD2 | TRBV7-2 | - | TGTGCCAGCAGCGACCCCCGGACTAGCGGGGGGGCGGATGAGCAGTTCTTC | CASSDPRTSGGADEQFF
TRBJ1-6 | 16 | - | TRBV5-5 | few | TGTGCCAGCAGCCCGATTGGGGCGTCCTATAATTCACCCCTCCACTTT | CASSPIGASYNSPLHF
TRBJ2-1 | 17 | TRBD2 | TRBV5-4 | - | TGTGCCAGCAGCTTGGGTAGCGGGGGGGCCTTAGACAATGAGCAGTTCTTC | CASSLGSGGALDNEQFF
TRBJ1-1 | 17 | - | TRBV11-2 | - | TGTGCCAGCAGCCAAGAAACCAACGGCGGTGAAGAGACTGAAGCTTTCTTT | CASSQETNGGEETEAFF
TRBJ2-1 | 13 | TRBD1 | TRBV9 | - | TGTGCCAGCAGCGTAGCAACAGGGGGCGAGCAGTTCTTC | CASSVATGGEQFF
TRBJ2-7 | 16 | TRBD1 | TRBV9 | - | TGTGCCAGCAGCGTAGGCAACGGGACAGCGGCATACGAGCAGTACTTC | CASSVGNGTAAYEQYF
TRBJ2-7 | 14 | TRBD2 | TRBV5-1 | - | TGCGCCAGCAGCTCTAGCGGGGGGTCCTACGAGCAGTACTTC | CASSSSGGSYEQYF
TRBJ2-7 | 15 | TRBD1 | TRBV7-9 | - | TGTGCCAGCAGCTTAGGGGAAGGGGGCTGGTACGAGCAGTACTTC | CASSLGEGGWYEQYF
TRBJ1-4 | 12 | - | TRBV10-3 | - | TGTGCCATCAGTGAACTGGATGAAAAACTGTTTTTT | CAISELDEKLFF
TRBJ1-2 | 15 | - | TRBV19 | - | TGTGCCAGTAGTCCCCCAGTGAGGGACTTCTATGGCTACACCTTC | CASSPPVRDFYGYTF
TRBJ2-3 | 15 | - | TRBV5-1 | - | TGCGCCAGCAGCTTGCAGGGGATGGGCACAGATACGCAGTATTTT | CASSLQGMGTDTQYF
TRBJ2-2 | 15 | TRBD2 | TRBV7-6 | - | TGTGCCAGCAGCTTGTTCCAGCGGGGAACCGGGGAGCTGTTTTTT | CASSLFQRGTGELFF
TRBJ2-7 | 14 | TRBD1 | TRBV13 | few | TGTGCCAGCAGCCCCCGGGACAGACCCTACGAGCAGTACTTC | CASSPRDRPYEQYF
TRBJ2-5 | 15 | TRBD1 | TRBV6-5 | - | TGTGCCAGCAGTTCGATGGGACAGTACCAAGAGACCCAGTACTTC | CASSSMGQYQETQYF
TRBJ2-3 | 12 | - | TRBV6-5 | - | TGTGCCATGTCGGAGGATGCAGATACGCAGTATTTT | CAMSEDADTQYF
TRBJ1-1 | 15 | - | TRBV7-3 | few | TGTGCCAGCAGCTTAGAAGGGACTGAGGTCACTGAAGCTTTCTTT | CASSLEGTEVTEAFF
TRBJ1-1 | 13 | - | TRBV6-5 | - | TGTGCCAGCAGGGACGACAGGTCGCAACGAGCTTTCTTT | CASRDDRSQRAFF
TRBJ2-5 | 14 | TRBD2 | TRBV5-3 | - | TGTGCCAGCAGCACTGGACTAGAGGGTGAGACCCAGTACTTC | CASSTGLEGETQYF
TRBJ2-5 | 15 | TRBD2 | TRBV28 | - | TGTGCCAGCAGTTTACTAGCGGGGGGTGCAGAGACCCAGTACTTC | CASSLLAGGAETQYF
TRBJ2-2 | 16 | TRBD1 | TRBV4-2 | - | TGTGCCAGCAGCGCTGACAGGGTATGGAACACCGGGGAGCTGTTTTTT | CASSADRVWNTGELFF
TRBJ2-7 | 14 | - | TRBV7-8 | - | TGTGCCAGCAGCGTAAGGGGGATATCCTACGAGCAGTACTTC | CASSVRGISYEQYF
TRBJ1-1 | 15 | - | TRBV5-1 | many | TGCGCCAGCAGCTTGAATCCCCCACAGAACACTGAAGCTTTCTTT | CASSLNPPQNTEAFF
TRBJ1-3 | 14 | TRBD1 | TRBV19 | - | TGTGCCAGTACCAAGGACAGGGCGGGGGACACCATATATTTT | CASTKDRAGDTIYF
TRBJ1-1 | 16 | - | TRBV5-8 | - | TGTGCCAGCAGCTTGGCCTGGAAGGACCTGCGGGTGGAAGCTTTCTTT | CASSLAWKDLRVEAFF
TRBJ2-5 | 15 | TRBD1 | TRBV30 | - | TGTGCCTGGAGTCCAGGACAGGGGAGAATTGAGACCCAGTACTTC | CAWSPGQGRIETQYF
TRBJ1-1 | 13 | - | TRBV7-6 | - | TGTGCCAGCAGCTTAGAAGGGGTCTCCGAAGCTTTCTTT | CASSLEGVSEAFF
TRBJ1-5 | 15 | TRBD1 | TRBV18 | - | TGTGCCAGCTCACTAGGGACAGGGGTAGAGCAGCCCCAGCATTTT | CASSLGTGVEQPQHF
TRBJ1-2 | 12 | TRBD1 | TRBV6-5 | few | TGTGCCAGCAGTTACGCGGGACAGGGCTACACCTTC | CASSYAGQGYTF
TRBJ2-1 | 15 | - | TRBV9 | few | TGTGCCAGCAGTCTAACACAGGTACTCTTAAATGAGCAGTTCTTC | CASSLTQVLLNEQFF
TRBJ2-7 | 14 | - | TRBV6-5 | - | TGTGCCAGCAGTTATGCGATGAGCTCCTACGAGCAGTACTTC | CASSYAMSSYEQYF
TRBJ1-3 | 17 | TRBD1 | TRBV7-2 | - | TGTGCCAGCAGCTTAGTTGGACAGGGATCTGCTGGAAACACCATATATTTT | CASSLVGQGSAGNTIYF
TRBJ2-1 | 13 | - | TRBV2 | - | TGTGCCAGCGAGGTTTACTCCTACAATGAGCAGTTCTTC | CASEVYSYNEQFF
TRBJ1-1 | 14 | - | TRBV7-9 | - | TGTGCCAGCAGCACCGACACCCTAAGGAAAGGAGCTTTCTTT | CASSTDTLRKGAFF
TRBJ2-3 | 15 | - | TRBV9 | few | TGTGCCAGCAGCGTAGGCGCTAGCAGTGCAGATACGCAGTATTTT | CASSVGASSADTQYF
TRBJ2-3 | 15 | - | TRBV4-3 | once | TGCGCCAGCAGCCAAGGAGCCAGGGGCACAGATACGCAGTATTTT | CASSQGARGTDTQYF
TRBJ2-2 | 14 | TRBD2 | TRBV29-1 | once | TGCAGCGTTCGTTCGGGGGGGCGGACCGGGGAGCTGTTTTTT | CSVRSGGRTGELFF
TRBJ2-2 | 15 | - | TRBV6-1 | - | TGTGCCAGCACCCTAAGGGGCCCCGGGACCGGGGAGCTGTTTTTT | CASTLRGPGTGELFF
TRBJ2-1 | 14 | - | TRBV7-3 | few | TGTGCCAGCAGCCTGAGGGGGGGGAACAATGAGCAGTTCTTC | CASSLRGGNNEQFF